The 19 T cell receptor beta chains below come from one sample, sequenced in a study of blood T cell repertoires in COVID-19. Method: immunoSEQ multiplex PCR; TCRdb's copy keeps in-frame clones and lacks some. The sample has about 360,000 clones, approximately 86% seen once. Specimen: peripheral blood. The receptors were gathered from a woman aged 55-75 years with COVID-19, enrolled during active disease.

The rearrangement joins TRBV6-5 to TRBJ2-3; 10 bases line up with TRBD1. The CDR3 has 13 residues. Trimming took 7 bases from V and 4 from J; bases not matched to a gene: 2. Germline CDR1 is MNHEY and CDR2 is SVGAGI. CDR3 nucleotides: TGTGCCAGCAAAGGACAGGGGGCAGATACGCAGTATTTT. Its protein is CASKGQGADTQYF.

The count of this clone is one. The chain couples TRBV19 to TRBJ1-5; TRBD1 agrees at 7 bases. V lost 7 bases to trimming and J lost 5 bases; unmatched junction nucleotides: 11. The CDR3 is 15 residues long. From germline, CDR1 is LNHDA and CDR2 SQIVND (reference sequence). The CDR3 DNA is TGTGCCAGTACTAGACAGGGAATGATGCATCAGCCCCAGCATTTT. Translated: CASTRQGMMHQPQHF.

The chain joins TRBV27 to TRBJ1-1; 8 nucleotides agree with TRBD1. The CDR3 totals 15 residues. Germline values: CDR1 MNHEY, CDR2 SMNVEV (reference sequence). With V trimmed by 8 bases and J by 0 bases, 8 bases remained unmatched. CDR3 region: CASRINRGVNTEAFF. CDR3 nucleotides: TGTGCCAGCCGCATAAACAGGGGGGTGAACACTGAAGCTTTCTTT.

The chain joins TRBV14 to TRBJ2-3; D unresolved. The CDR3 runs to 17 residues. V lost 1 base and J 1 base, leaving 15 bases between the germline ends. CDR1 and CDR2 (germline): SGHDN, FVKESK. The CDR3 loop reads CASSQGRTPGRTDTQYF. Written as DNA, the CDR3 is TGTGCCAGCAGCCAAGGTCGAACCCCGGGTCGCACAGATACGCAGTATTTT. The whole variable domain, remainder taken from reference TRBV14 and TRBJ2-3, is EAGVTQFPSHSVIEKGQTVTLRCDPISGHDNLYWYRRVMGKEIKFLLHFVKESKQDESGMPNNRFLAERTGGTYSTLKVQPAELEDSGVYFCASSQGRTPGRTDTQYFGPGTRLTVL.

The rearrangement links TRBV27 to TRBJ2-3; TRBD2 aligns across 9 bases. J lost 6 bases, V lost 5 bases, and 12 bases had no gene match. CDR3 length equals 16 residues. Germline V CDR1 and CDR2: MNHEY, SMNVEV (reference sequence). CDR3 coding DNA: TGTGCCAGCAGTCCCGGGACTAGCCCTCGAGGGGATACGCAGTATTTT. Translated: CASSPGTSPRGDTQYF.

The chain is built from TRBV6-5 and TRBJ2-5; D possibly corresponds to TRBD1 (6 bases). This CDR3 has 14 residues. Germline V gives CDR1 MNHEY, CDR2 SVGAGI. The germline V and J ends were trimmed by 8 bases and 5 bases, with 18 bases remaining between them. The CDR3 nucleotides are TGTGCCAGCTCGATACAGATCCAGGGGGAGACCCAGTACTTC. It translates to CASSIQIQGETQYF.

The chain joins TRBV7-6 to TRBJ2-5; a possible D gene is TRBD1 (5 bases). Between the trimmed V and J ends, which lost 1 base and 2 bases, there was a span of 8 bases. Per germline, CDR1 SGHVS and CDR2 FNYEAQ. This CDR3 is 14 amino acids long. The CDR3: CASSLGAGQETQYF. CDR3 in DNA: TGTGCCAGCAGCTTAGGGGCAGGGCAAGAGACCCAGTACTTC.

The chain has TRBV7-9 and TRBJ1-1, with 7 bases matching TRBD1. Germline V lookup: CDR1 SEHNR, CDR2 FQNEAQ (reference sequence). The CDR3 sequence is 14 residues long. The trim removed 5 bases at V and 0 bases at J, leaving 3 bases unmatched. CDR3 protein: CASSAQGLNTEAFF. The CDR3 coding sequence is TGTGCCAGCAGCGCACAGGGGTTGAACACTGAAGCTTTCTTT. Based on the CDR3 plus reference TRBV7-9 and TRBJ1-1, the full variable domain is DTGVSQNPRHKITKRGQNVTFRCDPISEHNRLYWYRQTLGQGPEFLTYFQNEAQLEKSRLLSDRFSAERPKGSFSTLEIQRTEQGDSAMYLCASSAQGLNTEAFFGQGTRLTVV.

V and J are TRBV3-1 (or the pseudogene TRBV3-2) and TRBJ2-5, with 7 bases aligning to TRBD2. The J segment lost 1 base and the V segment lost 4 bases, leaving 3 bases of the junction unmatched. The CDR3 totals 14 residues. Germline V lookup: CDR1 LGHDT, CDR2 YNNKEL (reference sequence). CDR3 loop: CASSRAGVQETQYF. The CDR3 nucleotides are TGTGCCAGCAGCCGCGCGGGGGTCCAAGAGACCCAGTACTTC.

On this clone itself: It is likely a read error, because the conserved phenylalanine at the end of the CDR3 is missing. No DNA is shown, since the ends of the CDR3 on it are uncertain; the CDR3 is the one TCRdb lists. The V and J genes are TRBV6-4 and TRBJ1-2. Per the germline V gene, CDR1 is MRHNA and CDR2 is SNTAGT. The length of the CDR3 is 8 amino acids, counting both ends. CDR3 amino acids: CASSDFLR.

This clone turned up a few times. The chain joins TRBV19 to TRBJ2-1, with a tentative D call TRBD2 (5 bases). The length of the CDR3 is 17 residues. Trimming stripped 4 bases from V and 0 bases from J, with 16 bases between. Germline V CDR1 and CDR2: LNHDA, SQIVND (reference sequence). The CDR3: CASSRAWTGSSYNEQFF. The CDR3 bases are TGTGCCAGTAGTAGGGCGTGGACGGGGAGCTCCTACAATGAGCAGTTCTTC. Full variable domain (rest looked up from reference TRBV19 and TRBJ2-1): DGGITQSPKYLFRKEGQNVTLSCEQNLNHDAMYWYRQDPGQGLRLIYYSQIVNDFQKGDIAEGYSVSREKKESFPLTVTSAQKNPTAFYLCASSRAWTGSSYNEQFFGPGTRLTVL.

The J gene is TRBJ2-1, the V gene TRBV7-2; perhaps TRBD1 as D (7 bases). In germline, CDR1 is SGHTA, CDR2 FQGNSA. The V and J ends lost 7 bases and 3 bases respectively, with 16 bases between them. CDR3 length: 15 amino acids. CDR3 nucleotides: TGTGCCAGCATCCACAGGGGACTCATCTACAATGAGCAGTTCTTC. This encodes CASIHRGLIYNEQFF.

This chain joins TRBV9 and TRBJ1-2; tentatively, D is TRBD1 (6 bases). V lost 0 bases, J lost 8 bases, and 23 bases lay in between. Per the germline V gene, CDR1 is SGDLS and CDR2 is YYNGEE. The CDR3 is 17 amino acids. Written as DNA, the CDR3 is TGTGCCAGCAGCGTAGGCCCGTCGAGGACAGAGCCCCGAGGCTACACCTTC. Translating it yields CASSVGPSRTEPRGYTF.

CDR3 protein: CASSLVRQVYTEAFF. The CDR3 DNA follows: TGTGCCAGCAGCTTAGTGAGACAGGTCTACACTGAAGCTTTCTTT. This sequence joins TRBV7-2 and TRBJ1-1, with a possible D match to TRBD1 (6 bases). The CDR3 sequence is 15 residues long. CDR1 is SGHTA and CDR2 is FQGNSA in the germline V gene. V lost 1 base and J lost 3, with 12 bases in between.

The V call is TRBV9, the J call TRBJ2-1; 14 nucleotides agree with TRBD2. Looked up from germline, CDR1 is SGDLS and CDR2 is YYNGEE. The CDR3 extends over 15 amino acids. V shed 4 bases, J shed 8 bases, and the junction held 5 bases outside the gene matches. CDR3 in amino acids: CASSPGTSGGYEQFF. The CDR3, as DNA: TGTGCCAGCAGCCCCGGGACTAGCGGGGGTTATGAGCAGTTCTTC.

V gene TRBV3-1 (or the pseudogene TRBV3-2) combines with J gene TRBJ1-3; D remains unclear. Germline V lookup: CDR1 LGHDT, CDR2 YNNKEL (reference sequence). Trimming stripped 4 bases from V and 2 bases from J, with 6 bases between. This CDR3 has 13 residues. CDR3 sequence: CASSPSAGNTIYF. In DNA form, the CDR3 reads TGTGCCAGCAGCCCCAGCGCTGGAAACACCATATATTTT.

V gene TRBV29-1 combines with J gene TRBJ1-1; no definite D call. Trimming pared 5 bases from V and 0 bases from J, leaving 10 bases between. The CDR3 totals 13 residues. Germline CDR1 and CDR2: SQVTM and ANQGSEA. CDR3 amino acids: CSVKQTVNTEAFF. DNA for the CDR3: TGCAGCGTTAAGCAAACGGTGAACACTGAAGCTTTCTTT. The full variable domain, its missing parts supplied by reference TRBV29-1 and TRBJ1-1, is SAVISQKPSRDICQRGTSLTIQCQVDSQVTMMFWYRQQPGQSLTLIATANQGSEATYESGFVIDKFPISRPNLTFSTLTVSNMSPEDSSIYLCSVKQTVNTEAFFGQGTRLTVV.

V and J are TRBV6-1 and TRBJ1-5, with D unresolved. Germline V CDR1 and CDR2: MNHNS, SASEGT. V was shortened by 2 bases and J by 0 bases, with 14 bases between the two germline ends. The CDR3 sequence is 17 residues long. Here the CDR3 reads CASSELVRSHSNQPQHF. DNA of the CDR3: TGTGCCAGCAGTGAATTGGTCAGATCCCATAGCAATCAGCCCCAGCATTTT.

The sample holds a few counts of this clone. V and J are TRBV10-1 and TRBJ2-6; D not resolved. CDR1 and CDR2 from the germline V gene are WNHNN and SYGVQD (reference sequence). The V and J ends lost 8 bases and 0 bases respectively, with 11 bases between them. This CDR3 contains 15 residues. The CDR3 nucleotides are TGCGCCAGCGAGGAACATAGCTCTGGGGCCAACGTCCTGACTTTC. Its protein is CASEEHSSGANVLTF.